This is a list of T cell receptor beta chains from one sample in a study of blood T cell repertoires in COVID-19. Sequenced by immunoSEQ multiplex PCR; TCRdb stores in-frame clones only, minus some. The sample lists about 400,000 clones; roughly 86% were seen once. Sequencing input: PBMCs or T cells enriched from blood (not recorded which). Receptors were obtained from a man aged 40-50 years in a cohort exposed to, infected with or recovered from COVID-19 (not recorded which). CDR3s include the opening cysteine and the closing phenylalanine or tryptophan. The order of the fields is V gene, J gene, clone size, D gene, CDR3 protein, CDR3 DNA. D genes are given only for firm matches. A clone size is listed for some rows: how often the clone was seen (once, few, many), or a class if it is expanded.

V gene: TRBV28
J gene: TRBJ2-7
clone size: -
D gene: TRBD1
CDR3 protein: CASSPGQGYEQYF
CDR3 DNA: TGTGCCAGCAGTCCGGGACAGGGGTACGAGCAGTACTTC

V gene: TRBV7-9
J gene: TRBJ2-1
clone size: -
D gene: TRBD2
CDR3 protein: CASSPVLAGGEQFF
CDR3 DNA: TGTGCCAGCAGCCCGGTCCTAGCGGGAGGTGAGCAGTTCTTC

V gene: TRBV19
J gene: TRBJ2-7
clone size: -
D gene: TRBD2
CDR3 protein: CASSIPGLVYEQYF
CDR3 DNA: TGTGCCAGTAGTATCCCGGGACTAGTCTACGAGCAGTACTTC

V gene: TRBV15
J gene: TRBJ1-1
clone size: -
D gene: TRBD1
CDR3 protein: CATRGDRGRGGVPEAFF
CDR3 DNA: TGTGCCACCAGGGGGGACAGGGGGCGAGGTGGGGTTCCTGAAGCTTTCTTT

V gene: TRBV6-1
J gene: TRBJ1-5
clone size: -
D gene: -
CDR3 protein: CASSEGVSGNQPQHF
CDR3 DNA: TGTGCCAGCAGTGAAGGGGTGAGCGGCAATCAGCCCCAGCATTTT

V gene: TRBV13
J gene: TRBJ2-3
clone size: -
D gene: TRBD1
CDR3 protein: CASSLGWAGGADTQYF
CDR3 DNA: TGTGCCAGCAGCTTAGGCTGGGCAGGGGGTGCAGATACGCAGTATTTT

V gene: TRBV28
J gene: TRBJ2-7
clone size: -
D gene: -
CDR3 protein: CASSLFPTTKPEQYF
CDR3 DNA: TGTGCCAGCAGTTTATTCCCCACCACTAAGCCCGAGCAGTACTTC

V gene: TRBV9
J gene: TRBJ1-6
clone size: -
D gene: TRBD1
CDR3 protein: CASSVPGTGGGESPLHF
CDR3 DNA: TGTGCCAGCAGCGTCCCCGGGACAGGGGGCGGCGAATCACCCCTCCACTTT

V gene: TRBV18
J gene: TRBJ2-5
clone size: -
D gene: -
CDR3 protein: CASSPPSSMETQYF
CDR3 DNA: TGTGCCAGCTCACCACCGAGTAGTATGGAGACCCAGTACTTC

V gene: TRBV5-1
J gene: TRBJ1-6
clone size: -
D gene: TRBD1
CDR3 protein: CASKTGSSYNSPLHF
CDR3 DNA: TGCGCCAGCAAGACAGGGAGCTCCTATAATTCACCCCTCCACTTT

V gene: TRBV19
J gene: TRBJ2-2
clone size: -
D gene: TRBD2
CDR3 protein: CASSTSGSGELFF
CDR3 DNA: TGTGCCAGTAGTACTAGCGGGAGTGGGGAGCTGTTTTTT

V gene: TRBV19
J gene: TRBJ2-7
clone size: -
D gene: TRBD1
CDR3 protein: CASSIGQGHEQYF
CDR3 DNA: TGTGCCAGTAGTATAGGACAGGGACATGAGCAGTACTTC

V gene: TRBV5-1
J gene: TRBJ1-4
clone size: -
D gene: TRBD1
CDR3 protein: CASSFRTFDRVTNEKLFF
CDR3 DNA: TGCGCCAGCAGCTTCCGTACTTTCGACAGGGTTACTAATGAAAAACTGTTTTTT

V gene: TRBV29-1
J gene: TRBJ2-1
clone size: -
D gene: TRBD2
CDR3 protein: CSVGLAHNEQFF
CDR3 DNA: TGCAGCGTGGGACTAGCTCACAATGAGCAGTTCTTC

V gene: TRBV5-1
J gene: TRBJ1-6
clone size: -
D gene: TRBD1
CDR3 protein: CASSDDRVGNSPLHF
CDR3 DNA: TGCGCCAGCAGCGACGACAGGGTGGGAAATTCACCCCTCCACTTT

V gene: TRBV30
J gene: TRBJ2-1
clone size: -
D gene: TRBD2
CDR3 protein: CAWSVSSGRMRDEQFF
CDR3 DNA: TGTGCCTGGAGTGTGTCTAGCGGGAGAATGCGGGATGAGCAGTTCTTC

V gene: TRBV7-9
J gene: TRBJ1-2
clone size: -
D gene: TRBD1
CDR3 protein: CATPRGSRETNYGYTF
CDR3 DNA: TGTGCCACCCCCAGGGGGAGCAGGGAAACTAACTATGGCTACACCTTC

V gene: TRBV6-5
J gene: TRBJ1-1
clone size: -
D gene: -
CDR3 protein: CASTQIGLNTEAFF
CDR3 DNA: TGTGCCAGCACCCAGATTGGGCTGAACACTGAAGCTTTCTTT

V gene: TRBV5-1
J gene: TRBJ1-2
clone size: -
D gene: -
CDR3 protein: CASSFDNRVLRPYTF
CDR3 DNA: TGCGCCAGCAGCTTCGACAACAGGGTCCTCCGGCCCTACACCTTC

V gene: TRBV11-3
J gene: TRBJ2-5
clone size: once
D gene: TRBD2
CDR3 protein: CASSPGTSNQETQYF
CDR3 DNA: TGTGCCAGCAGCCCTGGGACTAGTAATCAGGAGACCCAGTACTTC

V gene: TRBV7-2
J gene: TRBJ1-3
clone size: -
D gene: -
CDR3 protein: CASSLGHFGNTIYF
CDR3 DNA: TGTGCCAGCAGCTTAGGTCACTTTGGAAACACCATATATTTT

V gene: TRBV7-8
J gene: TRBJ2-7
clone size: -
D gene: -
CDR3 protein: CASSPREGGYEQYF
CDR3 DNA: TGTGCCAGCAGCCCCCGCGAAGGGGGATACGAGCAGTACTTC